This entry concerns a single T cell receptor (beta chain). What it binds is unknown. This specimen belongs to a study of cytomegalovirus exposure and HLA in healthy donors. The overall study: An early release of data contained approximately 80 million unique TCRs, which came from HLA-typed donors.

PCR was performed using 60 Vbeta and 13 Jbeta primers. The data were produced by immunoSEQ multiplex PCR, yet TCRdb's version contains in-frame clones alone and is incomplete. The table lists around 140,000 clones, around 86% of them singletons. Broader study findings: Most of the TCR beta V segments (in an earlier analysis) were productive either about 87% or about 30% of the time. A few chains tied to CMV proved CMV antigen-specific in vitro.

The sample comprised PBMCs. The source of this sequence is a woman in her twenties or thirties in good health and CMV-seronegative.

The CDR3 sequence is CSVDQGVTGYTF. CDR3 nucleotides: TGCAGCGTTGATCAGGGGGTCACTGGCTACACCTTC. The chain carries TRBV29-1 and TRBJ1-2; 7 positions match TRBD1. Germline loops: CDR1 SQVTM, CDR2 ANQGSEA. Trimming removed 3 bases from V and 7 bases from J; junction bases left unmatched: 5. This CDR3 spans 12 amino acids.